Below, 5 T cell receptor beta chains from the same sample are listed, as sequenced in a study of blood T cell repertoires in COVID-19. Clones were read by immunoSEQ multiplex PCR, and TCRdb kept only the in-frame ones, dropping some. The sample shows over 55,000 clones, roughly three quarters of them seen only once. Input material: peripheral blood. The receptors come from a human donor in a cohort sampled during active COVID-19.

The chain is built from TRBV28 and TRBJ1-1, with 8 bases fitting TRBD1. The CDR3 contains 14 residues. CDR1 is MDHEN and CDR2 is SYDVKM in the germline V gene. V shed 6 bases, J shed 4 bases, and the junction held 7 bases outside the gene matches. Here the CDR3 reads CASRGGQAATEAFF. The CDR3 DNA is TGTGCCAGCAGGGGGGGACAGGCGGCCACTGAAGCTTTCTTT.

The chain links TRBV4-2 to TRBJ2-1; 10 nucleotides line up with TRBD2. The CDR3 extends over 17 amino acids. Germline V gene data show CDR1 as LGHNA and CDR2 as YNFKEQ. V was clipped by 0 bases and J by 10 bases; unmatched bases: 12. DNA of the CDR3: TGTGCCAGCAGCCAAGACCATTCTAGCGGGAGATCGAGGGAGCAGTTCTTC. Its protein product is CASSQDHSSGRSREQFF.

The chain has TRBV30 and TRBJ1-1; no firm D call. The CDR3 runs 13 residues. Trimming cost V 3 bases and J 7 bases, with 15 bases left between them. Germline V gives CDR1 GTSNPN, CDR2 SVGIG (reference sequence). CDR3 amino acids: CAWRPKRYGEAFF. The CDR3 DNA is TGTGCCTGGAGACCGAAGCGGTACGGTGAAGCTTTCTTT.

The rearrangement joins TRBV4-1 to TRBJ1-2; TRBD1 matches at 7 bases. The CDR3 is 16 residues long. CDR1 and CDR2 from the germline V gene are MGHRA and YSYEKL. V was clipped by 4 bases and J by 4 bases; unmatched bases: 12. CDR3 DNA: TGCGCCAGCAGCCTAGAACCGGGACAGAGGGTCTATGGCTACACCTTC. As protein: CASSLEPGQRVYGYTF.

The V call is TRBV10-3, the J call TRBJ2-7; 7 nucleotides align to TRBD1. This CDR3 region has 12 residues. The germline V gene has CDR1 ENHRY and CDR2 SYGVKD. The J segment lost 6 bases and the V segment lost 7 bases, leaving 6 bases of the junction unmatched. The CDR3 coding sequence is TGTGCCATCAAGGGGGCCGCCCCCGAGCAGTACTTC. Translating it yields CAIKGAAPEQYF.